The clone carrying this TCR beta chain was found a few times. The antigen remains unidentified. The CDR3 extends over 18 amino acids. The V gene end was trimmed by 0 bases and the J gene end by 2 bases; junction bases not matched to a gene: 12. The germline gives CDR1 SGDLS, CDR2 YYNGEE. TCRdb re-called the reads with MiXCR, one entry per CDR3 protein. The sample includes about 920,000 distinct CDR3 sequences, less than 40% of them seen just once. The data were taken from a study of T cell repertoires in cytomegalovirus infection. The sequence was obtained from a human donor in good health (CMV status not recorded). Some clones in this sample may be carry-over from other donors' samples. This specimen was cultured CD8+ T cells from PBMCs, taken from culture after CMV antigen stimulation. The chain carries TRBV9 and TRBJ1-2, with 8 positions matching TRBD1. CDR3: CASSVAAEGQESNYGYTF. The CDR3 DNA follows: TGTGCCAGCAGCGTAGCAGCCGAGGGACAGGAGTCCAACTATGGCTACACCTTC.